Each of the 28 T cell receptor beta chains below was sequenced from the same sample in a study of blood T cells in healthy people across ages. Alongside a J-beta primer mix, a sample-barcoded 5' primer served in a second PCR lasting about 7 to 11 cycles. TCRdb re-derived calls from the 5' RACE reads in MiXCR, one entry per CDR3 protein. The table includes hundreds of thousands of distinct CDR3 sequences, under 45% detected once. The sample was blood. The receptors were gathered from a man between 60 and 70 years old in good health.

Only one count was recorded for this clonotype. J is TRBJ1-4 and V is TRBV10-1; D gene unclear. Trimming removed 6 bases from V and 7 bases from J, with 15 bases in between. The CDR3 contains 14 residues. The V gene's germline CDR1 is WNHNN and CDR2 SYGVQD (reference sequence). The CDR3 DNA sequence: TGCGCCAGCAGGGTATCCGGGAATAGTGAAAAACTGTTTTTT. It translates to CASRVSGNSEKLFF.

This chain joins TRBV29-1 and TRBJ2-7; 8 nucleotides line up with TRBD1. Trimming removed 7 bases from V and 2 bases from J; junction bases left unmatched: 10. The CDR3 sequence is 14 residues long. Germline V gene lookup returns CDR1 SQVTM and CDR2 ANQGSEA. The CDR3 sequence is CSAIGQGSTYEQYF. CDR3 coding DNA: TGCAGCGCCATCGGACAGGGATCCACCTACGAGCAGTACTTC.

In this sample, this clonotype turned up a few times. This chain links TRBV27 with TRBJ1-6; D remains unclear. This CDR3 comprises 14 residues. Deletions cut 3 bases from V and 5 bases from J, with 8 bases between. Germline CDR1 and CDR2: MNHEY and SMNVEV (reference sequence). This CDR3 is CASSFSQNNSPLHF. DNA for the CDR3: TGTGCCAGCAGTTTTTCACAGAATAATTCACCCCTCCACTTT.

V and J are TRBV1 and TRBJ2-1; TRBD2 is the table's D call, not checked against the DNA. TRBV1 is designated a pseudogene. The CDR3 sequence is 16 residues long. The CDR3 sequence: CTSSQNRASGGYEQFF. DNA for the CDR3: TGCACCAGCAGCCAAAATCGCGCTAGCGGGGGCTATGAGCAGTTCTTC.

This chain joins TRBV27 and TRBJ1-2, with TRBD1 as a possible D gene (5 bases). This CDR3 is 14 amino acids long. CDR1 is MNHEY, CDR2 SMNVEV, per germline (reference sequence). V was shortened by 3 bases and J by 6 bases, with 14 bases between the two germline ends. The CDR3 is CASSFLDSPDGYTF. The CDR3 DNA reads TGTGCCAGCAGTTTCCTAGACAGCCCAGATGGCTACACCTTC.

Details on this clonotype: A much larger clone sits a single nucleotide away, making a read error possible. The CDR3 is CASSWNEQYF. The CDR3 DNA reads as TGTGCCAGCAGCTGGAATGAGCAGTACTTC. This chain uses TRBV7-2 with TRBJ2-7; no reliable D call. CDR1 is SGHTA and CDR2 is FQGNSA in the germline V gene. There are 10 residues in the CDR3. Trimming left V 4 bases short and J 7 bases short, with 5 bases between. Together with reference TRBV7-2 and TRBJ2-7, the CDR3 gives the full variable domain: GAGVSQSPSNKVTEKGKDVELRCDPISGHTALYWYRQSLGQGLEFLIYFQGNSAPDKSGLPSDRFSAERTGGSVSTLTIQRTQQEDSAVYLCASSWNEQYFGPGTRLTVT.

There are a few counts of this clonotype. The chain recombines TRBV20-1 with TRBJ2-7; tentative D call: TRBD1 (5 bases). V was trimmed by 0 bases and J by 5 bases, leaving 14 bases between them. This CDR3 spans 14 amino acids. CDR1 is DFQATT and CDR2 is SNEGSKA in the germline V gene (reference sequence). The CDR3 protein is CSARDWAGLDEQYF. As DNA, the CDR3 is TGCAGTGCTAGAGATTGGGCAGGGCTGGACGAGCAGTACTTC.

The chain joins TRBV6-2 or TRBV6-3 to TRBJ1-5; no firm D call. The CDR3 has 13 residues. The germline V gene has CDR1 MNHEY and CDR2 SVGEGT. Between the trimmed V and J ends, which lost 4 bases and 3 bases, there was a span of 7 bases. The CDR3 loop reads CASSSGPNQPQHF. CDR3 in DNA: TGTGCCAGCAGTTCTGGACCCAATCAGCCCCAGCATTTT.

This chain joins TRBV7-2 and TRBJ2-5; a weak D match, TRBD2 (5 bases). Trimming took 6 bases from V and 2 from J, leaving 16 bases between them. Per the germline V gene, CDR1 is SGHTA and CDR2 is FQGNSA. This CDR3 has 15 amino acids. The CDR3 reads CASRRFKGGQETQYF. CDR3 in DNA: TGTGCCAGCAGACGCTTTAAAGGAGGTCAAGAGACCCAGTACTTC.

This clonotype was recorded at least ten times. The chain uses TRBV4-3 and TRBJ2-7; 9 bases fit TRBD1. After removal of 0 bases from V and 4 bases from J, the junction contained 4 bases not matched to a gene. Germline V gene lookup returns CDR1 LGHNA and CDR2 YSLEER. The CDR3 is 15 amino acids. The CDR3 coding sequence is TGCGCCAGCAGCCAAGATACAGGGGGCGGATACGAGCAGTACTTC. Its translation is CASSQDTGGGYEQYF.

The CDR3 region is CASSLSGQAYNEQFF. DNA for the CDR3: TGTGCCAGCAGCTTGAGCGGACAGGCCTACAATGAGCAGTTCTTC. The chain has TRBV5-5 and TRBJ2-1; TRBD1 matches at 7 bases. This CDR3 is built from 15 residues. The germline gives CDR1 SGHKS, CDR2 YYEKEE (reference sequence). Trimming removed 1 base from V and 2 bases from J; junction bases left unmatched: 3.

V usage is TRBV20-1 and J usage is TRBJ2-1; 9 nucleotides match TRBD2. Losses at the gene ends were 0 bases for V and 8 bases for J; bases not matched to a gene: 5. Germline V gene lookup returns CDR1 DFQATT and CDR2 SNEGSKA (reference sequence). The length of the CDR3 is 14 residues. CDR3 in amino acids: CSARELGGGDEQFF. CDR3 sequence (DNA): TGCAGTGCTAGAGAGCTGGGCGGGGGGGATGAGCAGTTCTTC.

The rearrangement links TRBV12-3 or TRBV12-4 to TRBJ2-1, with a possible D match to TRBD1 (5 bases). CDR3 length: 10 amino acids. Trimming pared 5 bases from V and 10 bases from J, leaving 6 bases between. CDR3: CASSRTEQFF. The CDR3 DNA reads TGTGCCAGCAGTCGGACAGAGCAGTTCTTC.

V gene TRBV12-3 or TRBV12-4 combines with J gene TRBJ2-3, with 9 bases that match TRBD2. V lost 6 bases, J lost 4 bases, and 5 bases stayed unmatched. The CDR3 consists of 14 residues. CDR3 in DNA: TGTGCCAGCAGGGAGAGCGGGGGGCCAGATACGCAGTATTTT. Translation gives CASRESGGPDTQYF.

J is TRBJ1-5 and V is TRBV12-3 or TRBV12-4; weak D call: TRBD1 (6 bases). V lost 4 bases and J lost 4, with 14 bases in between. This CDR3 comprises 15 residues. The CDR3 nucleotides are TGTGCCAGCAGTTCAAATTACGGACAGAATCAGCCCCAGCATTTT. Encoded protein: CASSSNYGQNQPQHF.

The chain uses TRBV9 and TRBJ2-3; a possible D gene is TRBD1 (6 bases). There are 15 residues in the CDR3. Germline V gene lookup returns CDR1 SGDLS and CDR2 YYNGEE. Trimming left V 5 bases short and J 3 bases short, with 16 bases between. The CDR3 DNA follows: TGTGCCAGCAGGGCGACAGGACTTGAGACAGATACGCAGTATTTT. This gives the protein CASRATGLETDTQYF.

As for this clonotype: Compared with germline, one end of the junction differs, possibly owing to a read error. This chain links TRBV10-3 with TRBJ1-6, with unresolved D. CDR1 is ENHRY and CDR2 is SYGVKD in the germline V gene. CDR3 length: 13 residues. The CDR3 loop is CAIGERRDSPLHF. The CDR3, as DNA: TGTGCCATCGGTGAACGGCGGGATTCACCCCTCCACTTT.

In this sample, this clonotype turned up a few times. J is TRBJ2-1 and V is TRBV9; 9 bases agree with TRBD1. Germline CDR1 SGDLS, CDR2 YYNGEE. Trimming took 4 bases from V and 6 from J; bases not matched to a gene: 2. The length of the CDR3 is 13 residues. The CDR3 loop is CASSTGQGNEQFF. The CDR3 DNA follows: TGTGCCAGCAGCACGGGACAGGGCAATGAGCAGTTCTTC.

The chain has TRBV28 and TRBJ2-1; D uncertain. The assigned J gene may be wrong: the sequence end matches TRBJ2-7 better. Germline CDR1 is MDHEN and CDR2 is SYDVKM. The CDR3 is 14 amino acids. CDR3 loop: CASTAANSYNEQYF. For the CDR3, the DNA is TGTGCCAGTACGGCGGCAAACTCCTACAATGAGCAGTACTTC.

This clonotype was recorded a few times. CDR3 DNA sequence: TGTGCCAGCAGCCCGAAAGGGACAGCTTTCTTT. The encoded protein is CASSPKGTAFF. This chain connects TRBV7-9 to TRBJ1-1, with D perhaps TRBD1 (5 bases). The CDR3 is 11 residues long. The V gene's germline CDR1 is SEHNR and CDR2 FQNEAQ (reference sequence). Deletions cut 5 bases from V and 10 bases from J, with 11 bases between.

The chain carries TRBV11-1 and TRBJ2-6, with TRBD1 identical over 8 bases. The germline gives CDR1 SGHAT, CDR2 FQDESV (reference sequence). The CDR3 consists of 21 residues. The J segment lost 0 bases and the V segment lost 7 bases, leaving 20 bases of the junction unmatched. In DNA form, the CDR3 reads TGTGCCAGCATCATAATAGGGTACCGGGACAGGATTTTCTCTGGGGCCAACGTCCTGACTTTC. Translated: CASIIIGYRDRIFSGANVLTF.

The rearrangement links TRBV2 to TRBJ1-1; possible D gene TRBD1, 6 bases. This CDR3 spans 15 amino acids. V gave up 5 bases and J gave up 4 bases, with 17 bases separating them. Germline-derived CDR1 and CDR2 are SNHLY and FYNNEI. DNA for the CDR3: TGTGCCAGCAGTCTATCACGGGGGGCCAGCACTGAAGCTTTCTTT. Translated: CASSLSRGASTEAFF.

This clonotype was seen only a few times. Since a much larger clone is just one base distant, this may be a read error. The chain is built from TRBV5-1 and TRBJ2-7; D is perhaps TRBD1 (6 bases). Trimming cost V 0 bases and J 7 bases, with 17 bases left between them. The CDR3 runs to 15 residues. The germline gives CDR1 SGHRS, CDR2 YFSETQ. The CDR3 loop reads CASSLEGTNNNEQYF. CDR3 sequence (DNA): TGCGCCAGCAGCTTGGAAGGGACAAATAACAATGAGCAGTACTTC.

The V gene is TRBV12-3 or TRBV12-4, the J gene TRBJ1-6, with D perhaps TRBD1 (5 bases). This CDR3 is 14 amino acids long. The germline V and J ends were trimmed by 5 bases and 2 bases, with 7 bases remaining between them. The CDR3 spells CASSLDTYNSPLHF. The CDR3 DNA sequence: TGTGCCAGCAGTCTGGACACCTATAATTCACCCCTCCACTTT.

This clonotype was seen more than once but under ten times. The V gene is TRBV7-2, the J gene TRBJ2-4; perhaps D is TRBD1 or TRBD2 (5 bases each). V gave up 3 bases and J gave up 2 bases, with 14 bases separating them. The CDR3 spans 16 residues. Per the germline V gene, CDR1 is SGHTA and CDR2 is FQGNSA. The CDR3 spells CASSLEIRGPKNIQYF. Here the CDR3 DNA reads TGTGCCAGCAGCTTGGAAATAAGGGGACCCAAAAACATTCAGTACTTC.

The chain has TRBV20-1 and TRBJ2-4; 10 nucleotides agree with TRBD1. The J call is in doubt because the DNA end fits TRBJ2-7 better. The germline gives CDR1 DFQATT, CDR2 SNEGSKA (reference sequence). The CDR3 sequence is 13 residues long. The CDR3: CSAISDRGHEQYF. As DNA, the CDR3 is TGCAGTGCAATCTCCGACAGGGGGCACGAGCAGTACTTC.

The rearrangement uses TRBV20-1 and TRBJ1-1, with 9 bases that match TRBD1. Germline V gene lookup returns CDR1 DFQATT and CDR2 SNEGSKA (reference sequence). The CDR3 extends over 14 amino acids. V was pared by 4 bases and J by 5 bases, with 8 bases of the junction left unmatched. The CDR3 DNA reads as TGCAGTGCTACCGGGACAGGGAGGGAGACTGAAGCTTTCTTT. Its protein is CSATGTGRETEAFF.

This clonotype was seen ten or more times. The chain recombines TRBV7-9 with TRBJ2-3; 15 positions agree with TRBD2. Losses at the gene ends were 5 bases for V and 0 bases for J; bases not matched to a gene: 9. CDR1 SEHNR and CDR2 FQNEAQ come from the germline V gene (reference sequence). The CDR3 length is 19 residues. The CDR3 sequence: CASSPGLAGGSPSTDTQYF. The CDR3 DNA follows: TGTGCCAGCAGCCCGGGACTAGCGGGGGGATCTCCTAGCACAGATACGCAGTATTTT.